The 6 T cell receptor beta chains below were found in one sample sequenced in a study of control samples from healthy donors and cancer patients. Clones were sequenced by immunoSEQ multiplex PCR, and TCRdb holds only the in-frame ones, with some missing. Here the sample spans 100,000 to 120,000 clones, 70% to 85% being singletons. The sequencing sample was made of blood. These receptors all stem from a man in his late teens or twenties in good health.

The chain couples TRBV9 to TRBJ2-3; D might be TRBD1 or TRBD2, each matching 5 bases. V dropped 4 bases and J dropped 8 bases, with 17 bases sitting between them. The germline V gene has CDR1 SGDLS and CDR2 YYNGEE. The CDR3 loop spans 14 amino acids. CDR3 sequence reads: CASSPVVYGGTQYF. The CDR3 bases are TGTGCCAGCAGCCCGGTGGTGTATGGGGGTACGCAGTATTTT.

The J gene is TRBJ1-1, the V gene TRBV6-1; TRBD1 matches at 10 bases. Looked up from germline, CDR1 is MNHNS and CDR2 is SASEGT. Trimming removed 1 base from V and 4 bases from J; junction bases left unmatched: 3. The CDR3 loop spans 15 amino acids. CDR3 in amino acids: CASSEEWTGGTEAFF. The CDR3 nucleotides are TGTGCCAGCAGTGAAGAGTGGACAGGGGGCACTGAAGCTTTCTTT.

The CDR3 protein is CASSDRGKFGYEQYV. As DNA, the CDR3 is TGTGCCAGCAGTGACAGGGGGAAGTTTGGGTACGAGCAGTACGTC. The chain couples TRBV6-1 to TRBJ2-7; TRBD1 matches 7 bases. Germline V gene lookup returns CDR1 MNHNS and CDR2 SASEGT. This CDR3 is built from 15 residues. V was pared by 3 bases and J by 4 bases, with 9 bases of the junction left unmatched.

The rearrangement uses TRBV4-3 and TRBJ2-7; D perhaps matches TRBD1 (5 bases). The germline V gene encodes CDR1 LGHNA and CDR2 YSLEER. The CDR3 contains 13 residues. V lost 4 bases and J lost 2, with 9 bases in between. CDR3 loop: CASSPTVTYEQYF. CDR3 DNA: TGCGCCAGCAGCCCGACAGTTACCTACGAGCAGTACTTC.

This clone was seen only a few times. The chain joins TRBV5-5 to TRBJ1-4; D might be TRBD1 (6 bases). The CDR3 contains 15 residues. Looked up from germline, CDR1 is SGHKS and CDR2 is YYEKEE (reference sequence). V was pared by 2 bases and J by 7 bases, with 15 bases between. The CDR3, as DNA: TGTGCCAGCAGCTTTGGGGGGGCAGGTCCTGAAAAACTGTTTTTT. It is translated as CASSFGGAGPEKLFF.

The chain is built from TRBV30 and TRBJ1-5; 8 bases match TRBD1. V lost 1 base and J lost 0; bases outside the gene matches: 2. This CDR3 region has 15 residues. Germline V lookup: CDR1 GTSNPN, CDR2 SVGIG (reference sequence). The CDR3 sequence is CAWSAGQASNQPQHF. The CDR3 nucleotides are TGTGCCTGGAGTGCGGGACAGGCTAGCAATCAGCCCCAGCATTTT.